What follows are 8 T cell receptor beta chains derived from one specimen sequenced in a study of blood T cell repertoires in COVID-19. TCRdb's table, derived via immunoSEQ multiplex PCR, lists solely in-frame clones and lacks some. In the table there are more than 200,000 clones, about 90% of which are singletons. Sample: peripheral blood. These receptors all come from a man aged 25 to 45 with COVID-19, enrolled during active disease.

The chain joins TRBV3-1 (or the pseudogene TRBV3-2) to TRBJ1-4; weak D call: TRBD1 (5 bases). V lost 4 bases and J 0 bases, leaving 9 bases between the germline ends. The CDR3 runs 15 residues. Germline-derived CDR1 and CDR2 are LGHDT and YNNKEL (reference sequence). The CDR3 sequence is CASSLKTATNEKLFF. CDR3 in DNA: TGTGCCAGCAGCCTCAAGACAGCAACTAATGAAAAACTGTTTTTT.

The chain combines TRBV29-1 with TRBJ2-3; D is undetermined. This CDR3 has 13 amino acids. Germline CDR1 reads SQVTM; CDR2 reads ANQGSEA. The V gene lost 0 bases and the J gene lost 4 bases, with 8 bases spanning the gap. The CDR3 sequence is CSVEEVSADTQYF. Written as DNA, the CDR3 is TGCAGCGTTGAAGAGGTCTCGGCAGATACGCAGTATTTT.

The chain joins TRBV25-1 to TRBJ1-2, with TRBD1 matching 7 bases. CDR1 and CDR2 from the germline V gene are MGHDK and SYGVNS. This CDR3 comprises 17 residues. Trimming took 3 bases from V and 8 from J; bases not matched to a gene: 18. The CDR3 sequence is CASSDPTLRDSGRGYTF. The CDR3 coding sequence is TGTGCCAGCAGTGATCCCACCCTCCGGGACAGTGGAAGGGGCTACACCTTC.

The chain is built from TRBV21-1 and TRBJ2-2; whether TRBD1, the table's D call, matches the DNA was not checked. TRBV21-1 is a pseudogene. The CDR3 is 15 amino acids. CDR3: CASSAFRVNTGELFF. The CDR3 nucleotides read TGTGCCAGCAGTGCCTTCAGGGTTAACACCGGGGAGCTGTTTTTT.

The rearrangement uses TRBV2 and TRBJ2-7, with 10 bases fitting TRBD1. Germline CDR1 SNHLY, CDR2 FYNNEI. The V and J ends lost 5 bases and 0 bases, in that order; junction bases with no gene match: 16. The CDR3 has 19 residues. In DNA, the CDR3 is TGTGCCAGCAGTTCCCCTCGACAGGGGGCCCTCCTACTCTCCTACGAGCAGTACTTC. Its translation is CASSSPRQGALLLSYEQYF.

V is TRBV11-1 and J is TRBJ1-2, with D unclear. The germline V gene encodes CDR1 SGHAT and CDR2 FQDESV (reference sequence). CDR3 length equals 13 residues. Trimming took off 3 bases at V and 5 bases at J, with 10 bases between the two ends. The CDR3 coding sequence is TGTGCCAGCAGCTTTGACACTTTTTATGGCTACACCTTC. Translation: CASSFDTFYGYTF.

A few counts support this clone. This CDR3 is also generated by other DNA sequences in the sample. The V call is TRBV7-3, the J call TRBJ1-1; TRBD1 might be the D (5 bases). The CDR3 contains 14 residues. Trimming took off 5 bases at V and 1 base at J, with 11 bases between the two ends. Per germline, CDR1 SGHTA and CDR2 FQGTGA. In DNA form, the CDR3 reads TGTGCCAGCAGCCCCGGCCAGGGGAACACTGAAGCTTTCTTT. Translated: CASSPGQGNTEAFF.

The V gene is TRBV19, the J gene TRBJ2-7, with TRBD2 identical over 7 bases. The V gene end was trimmed by 5 bases and the J gene end by 2 bases; junction bases not matched to a gene: 3. The CDR3 is made up of 13 amino acids. Germline loops: CDR1 LNHDA, CDR2 SQIVND (reference sequence). The CDR3 loop reads CASSAGLPYEQYF. CDR3 coding DNA: TGTGCCAGTAGTGCGGGACTACCCTACGAGCAGTACTTC.